The sample holds one count of the clone carrying this TCR beta chain. The antigen is unknown. After removal of 3 bases from V and 6 bases from J, the junction contained 10 bases not matched to a gene. In germline, CDR1 is SGDLS, CDR2 YYNGEE. This CDR3 is 16 amino acids long. The sample is drawn from a study of PD-1 blockade in classical Hodgkin lymphoma. Overall study findings and caveats: Those achieving complete response showed baseline diversity like newly diagnosed patients. Nivolumab initiated under 1 year post-ASCT led to patient exclusion.

Libraries were prepared by immunoSEQ multiplex PCR; TCRdb keeps only in-frame clonotypes and omits some of them. This table holds more than 45,000 clones, 85% to 95% found once. Brentuximab vedotin exposure varied, and every patient relapsed after autologous stem cell transplantation. The TCR sequence derives from a human donor with classical Hodgkin lymphoma. V gene TRBV9 combines with J gene TRBJ2-2; 8 positions match TRBD2. This specimen was peripheral blood mononuclear cells (PBMCs), taken before the second cycle of nivolumab. The CDR3 nucleotides read TGTGCCAGCAGCGAAGGGACTAGTTATCGGGCCGGGGAGCTGTTTTTT. Translated, it gives CASSEGTSYRAGELFF.